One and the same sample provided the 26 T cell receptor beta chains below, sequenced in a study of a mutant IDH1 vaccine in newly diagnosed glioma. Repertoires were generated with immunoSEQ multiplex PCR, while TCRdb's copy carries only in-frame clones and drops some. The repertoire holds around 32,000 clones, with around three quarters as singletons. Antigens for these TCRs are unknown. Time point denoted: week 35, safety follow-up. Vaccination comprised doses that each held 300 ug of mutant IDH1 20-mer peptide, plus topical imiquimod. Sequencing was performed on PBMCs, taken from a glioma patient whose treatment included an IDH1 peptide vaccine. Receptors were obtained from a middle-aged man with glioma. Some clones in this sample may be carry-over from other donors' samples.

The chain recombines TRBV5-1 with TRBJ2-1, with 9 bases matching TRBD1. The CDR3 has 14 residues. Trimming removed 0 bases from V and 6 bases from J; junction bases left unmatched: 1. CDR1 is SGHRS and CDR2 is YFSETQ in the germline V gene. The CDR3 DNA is TGCGCCAGCAGCTTGGGGGACAGGGTCAATGAGCAGTTCTTC. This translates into CASSLGDRVNEQFF.

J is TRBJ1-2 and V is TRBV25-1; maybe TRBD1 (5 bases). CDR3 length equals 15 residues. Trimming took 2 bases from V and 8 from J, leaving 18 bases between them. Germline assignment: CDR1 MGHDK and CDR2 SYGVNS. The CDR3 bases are TGTGCCAGCAGTGAACCCGGGGGTCGGCTTGAGGGCTACACCTTC. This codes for CASSEPGGRLEGYTF.

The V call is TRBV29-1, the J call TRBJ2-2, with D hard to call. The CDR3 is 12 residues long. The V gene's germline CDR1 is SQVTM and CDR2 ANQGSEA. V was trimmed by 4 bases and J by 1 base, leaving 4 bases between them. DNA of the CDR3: TGCAGCGTTGCGCAGAACACCGGGGAGCTGTTTTTT. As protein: CSVAQNTGELFF.

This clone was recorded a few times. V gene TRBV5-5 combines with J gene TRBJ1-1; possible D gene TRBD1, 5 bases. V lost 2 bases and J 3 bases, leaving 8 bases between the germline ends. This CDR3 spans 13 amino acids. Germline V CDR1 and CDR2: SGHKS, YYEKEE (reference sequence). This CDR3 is CASSFQGDTEAFF. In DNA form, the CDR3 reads TGTGCCAGCAGCTTCCAGGGAGACACTGAAGCTTTCTTT.

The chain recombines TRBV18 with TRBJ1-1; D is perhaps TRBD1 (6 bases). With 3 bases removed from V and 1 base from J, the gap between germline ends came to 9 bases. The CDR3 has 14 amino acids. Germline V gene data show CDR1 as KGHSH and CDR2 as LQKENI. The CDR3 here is CASSPQDRNTEAFF. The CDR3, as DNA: TGTGCCAGCTCACCCCAGGACAGGAACACTGAAGCTTTCTTT.

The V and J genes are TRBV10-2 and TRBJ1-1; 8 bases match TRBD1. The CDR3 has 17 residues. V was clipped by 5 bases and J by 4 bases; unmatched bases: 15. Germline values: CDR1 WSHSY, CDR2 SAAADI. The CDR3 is CASSPYEGDRRGTEAFF. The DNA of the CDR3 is TGCGCCAGCAGTCCCTACGAGGGGGACAGGCGGGGCACTGAAGCTTTCTTT.

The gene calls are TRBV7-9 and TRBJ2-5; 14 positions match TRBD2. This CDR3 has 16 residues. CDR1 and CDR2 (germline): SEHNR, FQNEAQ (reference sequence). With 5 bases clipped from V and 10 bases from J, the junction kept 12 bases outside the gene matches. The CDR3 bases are TGTGCCAGCAGCAAGGGACTAGCGGGGGTATCGAGGGACCAGTACTTC. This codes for CASSKGLAGVSRDQYF.

CDR3 sequence: CASSYRGDRGENEQYF. The CDR3 coding sequence is TGTGCCAGCAGTTACAGAGGGGACAGGGGGGAAAACGAGCAGTACTTC. The genes are TRBV6-5 and TRBJ2-7; 11 bases are a match to TRBD1. Germline V gives CDR1 MNHEY, CDR2 SVGAGI. The V segment lost 2 bases and the J segment 5 bases; nucleotides outside the gene matches: 8. The CDR3 has 16 residues.

CDR3 sequence: CASSSDPGGGPGEKLFF. CDR3 coding DNA: TGTGCCAGCAGCAGTGATCCGGGCGGGGGGCCTGGGGAAAAACTGTTTTTT. The chain has TRBV5-4 and TRBJ1-4; possible D gene TRBD1, 6 bases. This CDR3 comprises 17 residues. Germline CDR1 and CDR2: SGHNT and YYREEE (reference sequence). Trimming removed 4 bases at V and 8 bases at J, with 24 bases between. Using reference TRBV5-4 and TRBJ1-4 for the parts outside the CDR3, the full variable domain is ETGVTQSPTHLIKTRGQQVTLRCSSQSGHNTVSWYQQALGQGPQFIFQYYREEENGRGNFPPRFSGLQFPNYSSELNVNALELDDSALYLCASSSDPGGGPGEKLFFGSGTQLSVL.

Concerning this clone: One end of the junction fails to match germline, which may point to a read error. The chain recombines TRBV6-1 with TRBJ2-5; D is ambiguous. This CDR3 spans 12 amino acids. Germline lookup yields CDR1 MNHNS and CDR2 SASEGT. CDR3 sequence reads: CVSTDAWGTQYF. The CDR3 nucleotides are TGTGTCAGCACGGACGCCTGGGGGACCCAGTACTTC.

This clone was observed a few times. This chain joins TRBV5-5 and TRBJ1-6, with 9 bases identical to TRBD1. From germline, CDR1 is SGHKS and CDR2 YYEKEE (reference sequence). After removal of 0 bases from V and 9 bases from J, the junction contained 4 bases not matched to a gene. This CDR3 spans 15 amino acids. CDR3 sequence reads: CASSLDATGGSPLHF. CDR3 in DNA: TGTGCCAGCAGCTTGGACGCGACAGGGGGTTCACCCCTCCACTTT.

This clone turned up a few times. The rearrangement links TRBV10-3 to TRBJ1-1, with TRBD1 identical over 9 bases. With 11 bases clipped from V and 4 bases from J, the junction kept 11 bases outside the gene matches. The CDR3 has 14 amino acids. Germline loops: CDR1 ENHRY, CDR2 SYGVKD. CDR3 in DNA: TGTGCCTCCACAGGGGGCAGAGCGAGCACTGAAGCTTTCTTT. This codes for CASTGGRASTEAFF.

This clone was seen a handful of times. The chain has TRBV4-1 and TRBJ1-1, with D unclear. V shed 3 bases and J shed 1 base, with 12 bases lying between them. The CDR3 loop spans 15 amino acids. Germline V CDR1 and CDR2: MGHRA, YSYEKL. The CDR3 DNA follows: TGCGCCAGCAGCCAGGGCGAGGTTTCGAACACTGAAGCTTTCTTT. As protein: CASSQGEVSNTEAFF.

Here the CDR3 reads CASSQDLNSYEQYF. CDR3 DNA: TGTGCCAGCAGCCAAGACCTGAACTCCTACGAGCAGTACTTC. V usage is TRBV14 and J usage is TRBJ2-7; D call uncertain. The CDR3 totals 14 residues. The V gene's germline CDR1 is SGHDN and CDR2 FVKESK. V lost 0 bases, J lost 0 bases, and 6 bases lay in between.

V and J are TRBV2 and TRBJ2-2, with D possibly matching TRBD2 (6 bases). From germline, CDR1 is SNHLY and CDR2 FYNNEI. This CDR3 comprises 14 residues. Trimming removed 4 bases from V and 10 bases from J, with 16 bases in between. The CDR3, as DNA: TGTGCCAGCAGTGGAGAGCCAGGGAGGCAGGAGCTGTTTTTT. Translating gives CASSGEPGRQELFF.

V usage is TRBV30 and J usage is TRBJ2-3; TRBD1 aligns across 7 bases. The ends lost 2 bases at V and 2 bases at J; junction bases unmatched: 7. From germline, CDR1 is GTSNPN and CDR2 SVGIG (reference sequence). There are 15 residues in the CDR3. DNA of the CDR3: TGTGCCTGGAGTACCGGGACAGCAAACACAGATACGCAGTATTTT. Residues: CAWSTGTANTDTQYF.

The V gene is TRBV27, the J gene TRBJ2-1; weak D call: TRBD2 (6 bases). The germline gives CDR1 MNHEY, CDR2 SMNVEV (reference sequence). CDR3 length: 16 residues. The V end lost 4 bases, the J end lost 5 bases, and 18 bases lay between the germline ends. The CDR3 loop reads CASSSAIWDSHNEQFF. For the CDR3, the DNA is TGTGCCAGCAGTTCAGCCATTTGGGACTCTCACAATGAGCAGTTCTTC.

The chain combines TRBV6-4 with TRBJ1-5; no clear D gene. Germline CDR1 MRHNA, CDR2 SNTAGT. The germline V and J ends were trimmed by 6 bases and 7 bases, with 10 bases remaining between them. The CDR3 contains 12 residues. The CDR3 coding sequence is TGTGCCAGCAGAACTTCAGAACAGCCCCAGCATTTT. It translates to CASRTSEQPQHF.

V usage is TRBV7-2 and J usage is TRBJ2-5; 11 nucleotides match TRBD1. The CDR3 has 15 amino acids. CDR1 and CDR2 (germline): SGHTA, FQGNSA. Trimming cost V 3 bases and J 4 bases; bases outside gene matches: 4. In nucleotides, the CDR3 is TGTGCCAGCAGCTTCATGGACAGGGGGCGAGAGACCCAGTACTTC. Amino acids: CASSFMDRGRETQYF.

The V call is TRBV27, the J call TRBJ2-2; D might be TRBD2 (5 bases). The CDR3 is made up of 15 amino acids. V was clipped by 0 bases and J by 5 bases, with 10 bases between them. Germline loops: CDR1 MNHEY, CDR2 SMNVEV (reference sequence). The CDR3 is CASSLSRVRTGELFF. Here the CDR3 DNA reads TGTGCCAGCAGTTTATCGAGGGTGAGGACCGGGGAGCTGTTTTTT.

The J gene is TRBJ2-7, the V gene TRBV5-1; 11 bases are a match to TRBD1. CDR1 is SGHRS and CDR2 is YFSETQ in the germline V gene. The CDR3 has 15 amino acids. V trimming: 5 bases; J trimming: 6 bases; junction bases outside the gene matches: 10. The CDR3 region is CASSADRGLLSEQYF. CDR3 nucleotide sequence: TGCGCCAGCAGTGCGGACAGGGGGCTATTAAGCGAGCAGTACTTC.

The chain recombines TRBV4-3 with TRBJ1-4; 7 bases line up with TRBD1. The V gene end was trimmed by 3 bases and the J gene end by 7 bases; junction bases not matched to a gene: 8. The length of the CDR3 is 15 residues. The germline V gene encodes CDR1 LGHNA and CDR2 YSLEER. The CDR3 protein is CASSQSTGSGEKLFF. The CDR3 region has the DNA TGCGCCAGCAGCCAGTCGACAGGGTCTGGTGAAAAACTGTTTTTT.

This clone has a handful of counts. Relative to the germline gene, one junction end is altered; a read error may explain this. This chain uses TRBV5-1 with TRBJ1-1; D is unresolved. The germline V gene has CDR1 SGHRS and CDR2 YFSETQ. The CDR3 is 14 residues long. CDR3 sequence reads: CASSLDRTPAEAFF. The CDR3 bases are TGCGCCAGCAGCTTGGACAGAACCCCTGCTGAGGCTTTCTTT.

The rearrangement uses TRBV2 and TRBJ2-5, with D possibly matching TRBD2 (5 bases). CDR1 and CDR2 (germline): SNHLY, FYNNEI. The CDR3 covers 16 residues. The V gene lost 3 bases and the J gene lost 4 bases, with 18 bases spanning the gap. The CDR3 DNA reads TGTGCCAGCAGTGAGCCGGCTAGCCGTGGAGGAGAGACCCAGTACTTC. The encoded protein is CASSEPASRGGETQYF.

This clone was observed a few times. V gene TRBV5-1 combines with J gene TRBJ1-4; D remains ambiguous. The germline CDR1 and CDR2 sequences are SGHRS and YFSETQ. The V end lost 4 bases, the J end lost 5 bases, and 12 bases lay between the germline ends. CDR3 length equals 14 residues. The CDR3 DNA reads TGCGCCAGCAGCCCCGGGCTTACGAATGAAAAACTGTTTTTT. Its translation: CASSPGLTNEKLFF.

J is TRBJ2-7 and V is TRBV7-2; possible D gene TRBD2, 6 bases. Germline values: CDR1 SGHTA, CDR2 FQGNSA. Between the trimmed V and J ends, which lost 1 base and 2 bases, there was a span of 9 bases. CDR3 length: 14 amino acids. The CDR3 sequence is CASSLGRDAYEQYF. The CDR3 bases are TGTGCCAGCAGCTTAGGGAGGGACGCCTACGAGCAGTACTTC.